This is a list of T cell receptor beta chains from one sample in a study of T-cell reconstitution after alpha-beta-depleted transplantation in children. A single record per CDR3 protein comes from TCRdb applying MiXCR to the PCR reads. The data hold about 900,000 distinct CDR3 sequences, with less than 30% observed a single time. Sequenced material: PBMCs, mostly from graft donor cells, taken 360 days after TCRalphabeta/CD19-depleted stem cell transplant. All receptors derive from a boy in the first two years of life who had a stem cell transplant for SCID, so the T cells may come from the graft donor. Each CDR3 is given without its conserved first and last residue. Each record gives: CDR3 length, J gene, V gene, CDR3 protein.

len: 16; j_gene: TRBJ2-2; v_gene: TRBV12-3/TRBV12-4; CDR3aa: ASRSGKLARTNTGELF
len: 13; j_gene: TRBJ2-1; v_gene: TRBV2; CDR3aa: ASSGAGETNNEQF
len: 13; j_gene: TRBJ2-2; v_gene: TRBV6-5; CDR3aa: ASGGGLTNTGELF
len: 14; j_gene: TRBJ2-3; v_gene: TRBV5-1; CDR3aa: ASSLLSGESTDTQY
len: 11; j_gene: TRBJ1-1; v_gene: TRBV25-1; CDR3aa: ASEQQGNTEAF
len: 13; j_gene: TRBJ2-7; v_gene: TRBV10-3; CDR3aa: AIRRGSGETYEQY
len: 12; j_gene: TRBJ2-2; v_gene: TRBV6-1; CDR3aa: ASRSKQISGELF
len: 13; j_gene: TRBJ1-3; v_gene: TRBV4-1; CDR3aa: ASSQDKGSGNTIY
len: 12; j_gene: TRBJ2-1; v_gene: TRBV5-1; CDR3aa: ASSTALATNEQF
len: 12; j_gene: TRBJ2-5; v_gene: TRBV5-1; CDR3aa: ASSLIGGQETQY
len: 14; j_gene: TRBJ1-6; v_gene: TRBV4-2; CDR3aa: ASSQGGISYNSPLH
len: 12; j_gene: TRBJ1-1; v_gene: TRBV6-5; CDR3aa: ASSFTSVNTEAF
len: 14; j_gene: TRBJ1-6; v_gene: TRBV11-2; CDR3aa: ASSPPGSSYNSPLH
len: 14; j_gene: TRBJ2-7; v_gene: TRBV12-3/TRBV12-4; CDR3aa: ASSFGPRGQAYEQY
len: 12; j_gene: TRBJ2-1; v_gene: TRBV18; CDR3aa: ASSQYTPGNEQF
len: 11; j_gene: TRBJ2-3; v_gene: TRBV5-1; CDR3aa: ASSLPLTDTQY
len: 12; j_gene: TRBJ1-1; v_gene: TRBV6-5; CDR3aa: ASSSQGVSTEAF
len: 13; j_gene: TRBJ2-5; v_gene: TRBV7-9; CDR3aa: ASSRRTGEQETQY